This is a list of T cell receptor beta chains from one sample in a study of blood T cells in healthy people across ages. TCRdb independently ran MiXCR on the 5' RACE reads; one entry per CDR3 protein. Among roughly 1,300,000 distinct CDR3 sequences listed, almost 60% were seen once. Sequencing input: blood. The receptors were sampled from a man younger than 35 in good health. The CDR3 runs from the conserved cysteine through the conserved F or W. The D gene is left open where the match is weak. The size entry is marked missing in some rows and otherwise reads once, few, many or a size class.

TRBV6-1	.	.	14	TRBJ1-1	CASSEAGAYTEAFF	TGTGCCAGCAGTGAAGCTGGCGCTTACACTGAAGCTTTCTTT
TRBV4-2	.	.	17	TRBJ2-7	CASSQGLGGIVSYEQYF	TGTGCCAGCAGCCAAGGTCTGGGCGGGATAGTGTCCTACGAGCAGTACTTC
TRBV29-1	.	.	14	TRBJ2-7	CSVEETGIDYKQYF	TGCAGCGTTGAAGAGACAGGAATCGACTACAAGCAGTACTTC
TRBV20-1	.	.	11	TRBJ1-2	CSARDDRGYTF	TGCAGTGCTAGAGACGACAGGGGCTACACCTTC
TRBV20-1	TRBD2	.	15	TRBJ2-1	CSGEHPTSDDNEQFF	TGCAGTGGAGAACATCCCACTAGCGACGACAATGAGCAGTTCTTC
TRBV7-2	TRBD1	.	16	TRBJ2-7	CASSLVGRGTSYEQYF	TGTGCCAGCAGCTTAGTGGGCAGGGGGACCTCCTACGAGCAGTACTTC
TRBV29-1	TRBD1	.	12	TRBJ1-1	CSAGQRSTEAFF	TGCAGCGCGGGACAGAGGAGCACTGAAGCTTTCTTT
TRBV3-1	.	.	13	TRBJ1-2	CASSQRVYYSYTF	TGTGCCAGCAGCCAGCGAGTTTACTATAGCTACACCTTC
TRBV7-9	TRBD1	.	16	TRBJ2-7	CASGPSGTGLTYEQYF	TGTGCCAGCGGCCCCTCCGGGACAGGGTTAACCTACGAGCAGTACTTC
TRBV6-5	TRBD2	.	16	TRBJ2-5	CASSLFGLAEAETQYF	TGTGCCAGCAGTTTGTTCGGACTAGCGGAAGCGGAGACCCAGTACTTC
TRBV11-2	.	few	15	TRBJ2-4	CASSLDLGEGIIQYF	TGTGCCAGCAGCTTAGATCTGGGTGAGGGGATCATTCAGTACTTC
TRBV28	TRBD1	.	18	TRBJ2-6	CASSAETGALSGANVLTF	TGTGCCAGCAGTGCCGAGACAGGGGCCCTCTCTGGGGCCAACGTCCTGACTTTC
TRBV4-3	.	few	15	TRBJ2-7	CASSQDNAVLYEQYF	TGCGCCAGCAGCCAAGATAACGCCGTCTTGTACGAGCAGTACTTC
TRBV28	.	.	14	TRBJ2-2	CASTSLGLGGELFF	TGTGCCAGCACCTCCCTGGGTTTGGGCGGGGAGCTGTTTTTT
TRBV29-1	.	few	16	TRBJ2-7	CSVEDQGTGTSYEQYF	TGCAGCGTTGAAGATCAGGGGACGGGTACCTCCTACGAGCAGTACTTC
TRBV7-9	TRBD2	.	16	TRBJ2-1	CASSHGTSRTYNEQFF	TGTGCCAGCAGCCACGGGACTAGCCGCACCTACAATGAGCAGTTCTTC
TRBV2	.	.	14	TRBJ1-2	CASSEAGVDYGYTF	TGTGCCAGCAGTGAGGCAGGGGTGGACTATGGCTACACCTTC
TRBV27	.	.	14	TRBJ2-7	CASRLYAESYEQYF	TGTGCCAGCAGGTTATATGCGGAGTCCTACGAGCAGTACTTC
TRBV5-1	.	.	19	TRBJ2-6	CASSPAGFILHSGANVLTF	TGCGCCAGCAGCCCGGCGGGTTTTATCTTACACTCTGGGGCCAACGTCCTGACTTTC
TRBV11-2	.	few	14	TRBJ2-7	CASSLGRQSFEQYF	TGTGCCAGCAGCTTAGGTAGACAGAGTTTCGAGCAGTACTTC
TRBV7-2	.	few	14	TRBJ2-1	CASSFQISYNEQFF	TGTGCCAGCAGCTTTCAAATCTCCTACAATGAGCAGTTCTTC
TRBV7-9	TRBD2	.	16	TRBJ2-3	CASSAASSGSTDTQYF	TGTGCCAGCAGCGCGGCGTCTAGCGGGAGCACAGATACGCAGTATTTT
TRBV7-2	.	.	15	TRBJ2-7	CASSLYGRGLYEQYF	TGTGCCAGCAGCTTATACGGCAGGGGATTGTACGAGCAGTACTTC
TRBV7-8	.	few	14	TRBJ2-2	CASSLVLNTGELFF	TGTGCCAGCAGCTTAGTCCTAAACACCGGGGAGCTGTTTTTT
TRBV12-3/TRBV12-4	TRBD2	few	13	TRBJ2-1	CATGLAGGNEQFF	TGTGCCACCGGACTAGCGGGAGGCAATGAGCAGTTCTTC
TRBV12-3/TRBV12-4	.	.	12	TRBJ2-7	CASIPNLAEQYF	TGTGCCAGCATTCCAAACCTCGCCGAGCAGTACTTC
TRBV10-3	TRBD2	.	17	TRBJ2-1	CAISESNPLAAYNEQFF	TGTGCCATCAGTGAGTCGAACCCCCTAGCGGCCTACAATGAGCAGTTCTTC
TRBV29-1	.	.	14	TRBJ2-7	CSVVRGTEGDEQYF	TGCAGCGTCGTCCGAGGGACGGAGGGAGACGAGCAGTACTTC
TRBV9	.	.	15	TRBJ2-5	CASSVMDSRQETQYF	TGTGCCAGCAGCGTAATGGACAGCAGACAAGAGACCCAGTACTTC
TRBV28	TRBD1	few	13	TRBJ2-3	CATRQGATDTQYF	TGTGCCACCCGGCAGGGGGCAACAGATACGCAGTATTTT
TRBV18	.	.	15	TRBJ1-1	CASSLTDAPNTEAFF	TGTGCCAGCTCGCTGACAGACGCGCCGAACACTGAAGCTTTCTTT
TRBV6-5	.	.	15	TRBJ2-1	CAIPRDRASLKGQFF	TGTGCCATCCCCAGAGACCGGGCCTCTCTTAAGGGGCAGTTCTTC
TRBV7-9	.	.	16	TRBJ2-5	CASSFRDGAFQETQYF	TGTGCCAGCAGCTTCCGGGACGGAGCTTTCCAAGAGACCCAGTACTTC
TRBV3-1	TRBD1	.	17	TRBJ2-3	CASSPDPGTGDADTQYF	TGTGCCAGCAGCCCCGACCCCGGGACAGGGGACGCAGATACGCAGTATTTT
TRBV20-1	.	.	17	TRBJ2-4	CSANDFGTRRAKNIQYF	TGCAGTGCTAATGATTTCGGCACAAGAAGAGCCAAAAACATTCAGTACTTC
TRBV10-3	TRBD2	few	19	TRBJ2-4	CAIGQPGLAGGVAKNIQYF	TGTGCCATCGGACAACCGGGACTAGCGGGGGGAGTAGCCAAAAACATTCAGTACTTC
TRBV12-3/TRBV12-4	TRBD1	.	15	TRBJ2-2	CASIRGRGNTGELFF	TGTGCCAGCATCAGGGGGCGCGGTAACACCGGGGAGCTGTTTTTT
TRBV6-1	TRBD1	.	15	TRBJ1-2	CASTPGTGVFYGYTF	TGTGCCAGCACCCCCGGGACAGGGGTCTTCTATGGCTACACCTTC